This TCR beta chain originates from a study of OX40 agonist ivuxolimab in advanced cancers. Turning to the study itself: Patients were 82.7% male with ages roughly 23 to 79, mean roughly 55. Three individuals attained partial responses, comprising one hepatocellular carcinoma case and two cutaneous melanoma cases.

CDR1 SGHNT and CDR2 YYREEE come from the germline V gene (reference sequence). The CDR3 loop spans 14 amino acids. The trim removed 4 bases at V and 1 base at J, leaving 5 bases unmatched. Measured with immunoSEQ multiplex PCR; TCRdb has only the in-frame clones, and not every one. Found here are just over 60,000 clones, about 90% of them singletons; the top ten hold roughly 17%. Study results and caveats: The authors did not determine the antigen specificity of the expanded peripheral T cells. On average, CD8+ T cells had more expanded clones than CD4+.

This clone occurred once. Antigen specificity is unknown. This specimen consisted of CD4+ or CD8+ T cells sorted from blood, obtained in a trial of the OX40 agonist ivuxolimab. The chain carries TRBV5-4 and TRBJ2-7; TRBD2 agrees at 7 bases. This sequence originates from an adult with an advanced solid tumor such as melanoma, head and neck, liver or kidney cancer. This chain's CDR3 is CASSRGGGSYEQYF. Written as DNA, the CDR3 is TGTGCCAGCAGCCGAGGCGGGGGATCCTACGAGCAGTACTTC.